This T cell receptor beta chain came from a study of response to subunit inactivated influenza vaccine. This clonotype was counted only a few times. Its antigen is unidentified. TCRdb redid the calling of the RT-PCR reads with MiXCR, one entry per CDR3 protein. Of 530,000 or so distinct CDR3 sequences in the sample, 12% to 15% were seen once. Study conclusions and caveats: Each seasonal flu vaccination may recruit only limited new T cells, authors suggested.

From germline, CDR1 is MNHEY and CDR2 SMNVEV (reference sequence). V gave up 0 bases and J gave up 9 bases, with 9 bases separating them. The CDR3 loop spans 14 amino acids. The sequence was obtained from a man aged 50-60 years who received an inactivated influenza vaccine. This chain connects TRBV27 to TRBJ1-6; possible D gene TRBD1, 6 bases. Here the sequenced sample was PBMCs from blood, taken about 12 days after vaccination. CDR3 in DNA: TGTGCCAGCAGTTTATCGAGGGGGGCTTCACCCCTCCACTTT. Encoded protein: CASSLSRGASPLHF.